The next 3 T cell receptor beta chains were all read from a single sample in a study of cytomegalovirus exposure and HLA in healthy donors. PCR was performed using 60 Vbeta and 13 Jbeta primers. The protocol was immunoSEQ multiplex PCR, while the TCRdb copy is restricted to in-frame clones and leaves out a portion. The sample has 120,000 or so clones; about 80% are singletons. The specimen was PBMCs. Receptor source: a woman between 45 and 65 years old in good health and CMV-seropositive.

V is TRBV15 and J is TRBJ1-1; D is undetermined. CDR3 length equals 14 residues. CDR1 is LNHNV, CDR2 YYDKDF, per germline (reference sequence). V lost 5 bases, J lost 1 base, and 11 bases lay in between. In nucleotides, the CDR3 is TGTGCCACCAGCCGAGGCGGGGAGAACACTGAAGCTTTCTTT. Its translation is CATSRGGENTEAFF.

The V gene is TRBV5-1, the J gene TRBJ2-7; 8 nucleotides line up with TRBD1. The CDR3 length is 12 residues. J lost 2 bases, V lost 6 bases, and 1 base had no gene match. Germline values: CDR1 SGHRS, CDR2 YFSETQ. The chain's CDR3 is CASTDRAYEQYF. Here the CDR3 DNA reads TGCGCCAGCACGGACAGGGCCTACGAGCAGTACTTC.

Written as DNA, the CDR3 is TGTGCCAGCAGCAGGGGACTAGCGGAGGGTAATGAGCAGTTCTTC. The encoded protein is CASSRGLAEGNEQFF. The chain employs TRBV7-9 and TRBJ2-1, with 11 bases matching TRBD2. The junction had 7 bases not matched to a gene; V was cut back by 5 bases and J by 7 bases. Germline assignment: CDR1 SEHNR and CDR2 FQNEAQ (reference sequence). This CDR3 has 15 amino acids.